This T cell receptor (beta chain) was sequenced during a study of response to subunit inactivated influenza vaccine. The study, taken as a whole, reports: Authors suggested each seasonal influenza vaccination recruits few new T cells.

Each CDR3 protein gets one entry after TCRdb re-called the RT-PCR reads with MiXCR. Among some 850,000 distinct CDR3 sequences listed, less than 20% were seen once. To note about this clonotype: Its antigen is unidentified. An end of the junction differs from the germline gene, which may be a read error.

Germline CDR1 reads DFQATT; CDR2 reads SNEGSKA (reference sequence). The CDR3 sequence is 12 residues long. Source: PBMCs from blood, taken around 5 days after vaccination. The chain recombines TRBV20-1 with TRBJ1-5, with unresolved D. The TCR sequence derives from a man aged 45-65 years who received an inactivated influenza vaccine. The CDR3 sequence is CSATDGDQPQQF. CDR3 sequence (DNA): TGCAGTGCCACGGACGGAGATCAGCCCCAGCAATTT.